A single sample is the source of the 18 T cell receptor beta chains below, sequenced in a study of CD8 T cells in Susac syndrome. An amount of RNA that ranged from 0.5 to 1 ug was reverse transcribed with random hexamers. TCRdb fed the immunoSEQ multiplex PCR reads into MiXCR, producing one record per CDR3 protein. The repertoire holds some 300,000 distinct CDR3 sequences, with about 85% as singletons. The specimen was CD8+ T cells from PBMCs. These receptors all come from a human donor with multiple sclerosis.

The CDR3 bases are TGTGCCAGCAGTGAGACAGGAACCACCTACGAGCAGTACTTC. Its protein is CASSETGTTYEQYF. The chain joins TRBV6-1 to TRBJ2-7; D perhaps matches TRBD1 (6 bases). The CDR3 runs to 14 residues. V was shortened by 3 bases and J by 2 bases, with 11 bases between the two germline ends. Germline V gene data show CDR1 as MNHNS and CDR2 as SASEGT.

The chain carries TRBV20-1 and TRBJ1-2, with D perhaps matching TRBD1 (6 bases). The CDR3 sequence is 14 residues long. V lost 4 bases and J lost 4, with 16 bases in between. Germline V gene sequence: CDR1 DFQATT, CDR2 SNEGSKA (reference sequence). CDR3: CSAKDSPEGYGYTF. In nucleotides, the CDR3 is TGCAGTGCTAAGGACAGTCCAGAGGGCTATGGCTACACCTTC.

This chain links TRBV28 with TRBJ2-6; TRBD1 is a possible D gene (6 bases). Trimming took off 7 bases at V and 0 bases at J, with 10 bases between the two ends. The CDR3 is 15 residues long. CDR1 is MDHEN and CDR2 is SYDVKM in the germline V gene. The CDR3 sequence: CASKGVDSGANVLTF. The CDR3, as DNA: TGTGCCAGCAAGGGGGTAGACTCTGGGGCCAACGTCCTGACTTTC.

The chain couples TRBV10-3 to TRBJ2-7; weak D call: TRBD1 (6 bases). The CDR3 sequence is 18 residues long. V was shortened by 1 base and J by 1 base, with 20 bases between the two germline ends. The germline CDR1 and CDR2 sequences are ENHRY and SYGVKD. The CDR3 DNA reads as TGTGCCATCAGTGAGTTCAATCCGGGACAAGCTACGTCCTACGAGCAGTACTTC. Amino acids: CAISEFNPGQATSYEQYF.

The gene calls are TRBV13 and TRBJ2-7, with no clear D. Trimming stripped 3 bases from V and 6 bases from J, with 12 bases between. The CDR3 is 13 amino acids. Germline V gene sequence: CDR1 PRHDT, CDR2 FYEKMQ (reference sequence). In nucleotides, the CDR3 is TGTGCCAGCAGCTTCACCGGTGAGCGCGAGCAGTACTTC. This translates into CASSFTGEREQYF.

The chain is built from TRBV7-2 and TRBJ2-3; possible D gene TRBD1, 5 bases. The CDR3 has 13 residues. Germline CDR1 is SGHTA and CDR2 is FQGNSA. Trimming pared 5 bases from V and 4 bases from J, leaving 10 bases between. CDR3 sequence: CASSHTRADTQYF. The CDR3 nucleotides read TGTGCCAGCAGCCATACCAGGGCAGATACGCAGTATTTT.

The chain is built from TRBV7-9 and TRBJ2-7; D unresolved. CDR1 is SEHNR, CDR2 FQNEAQ, per germline (reference sequence). The CDR3 spans 15 residues. V was trimmed by 5 bases and J by 5 bases, leaving 19 bases between them. CDR3 region: CASSSSLGNWDEQYF. The CDR3, as DNA: TGTGCCAGCAGCAGCAGCCTAGGGAATTGGGACGAGCAGTACTTC.

This chain's CDR3 is CASSAPPLGAGGTDTQYF. CDR3 in DNA: TGTGCCAGCAGCGCTCCCCCCTTAGGAGCGGGAGGTACAGATACGCAGTATTTT. The V gene is TRBV9, the J gene TRBJ2-3; the match to TRBD2 covers 9 bases. The CDR3 has 18 amino acids. V dropped 3 bases and J dropped 3; count of bases not matched to a gene: 14. Germline V gives CDR1 SGDLS, CDR2 YYNGEE.

The chain carries TRBV2 and TRBJ2-7, with 11 bases identical to TRBD2. The V gene end was trimmed by 6 bases and the J gene end by 5 bases; junction bases not matched to a gene: 9. Germline values: CDR1 SNHLY, CDR2 FYNNEI. This CDR3 comprises 15 residues. The CDR3 region is CASRKLAGEFNEQYF. CDR3 DNA sequence: TGTGCCAGCAGGAAACTAGCGGGAGAATTTAACGAGCAGTACTTC.

The V and J genes are TRBV5-1 and TRBJ2-1; the D is unclear. This CDR3 contains 14 residues. CDR1 is SGHRS and CDR2 is YFSETQ in the germline V gene. Trimming removed 4 bases at V and 3 bases at J, with 11 bases between. CDR3: CASSADRSYNEQFF. CDR3 nucleotides: TGCGCCAGCAGCGCGGACCGCAGCTACAATGAGCAGTTCTTC.

The gene calls are TRBV1 and TRBJ1-5; the table gives TRBD1 as D, unverified against the DNA. TRBV1 is listed as a pseudogene. The CDR3 covers 13 residues. CDR3: CTSTDRGNQPQHF. The CDR3 nucleotides read TGCACCAGCACCGACAGGGGAAATCAGCCCCAGCATTTT.

The V call is TRBV27, the J call TRBJ1-2; the D gene is possibly TRBD1 (5 bases). The CDR3 sequence is 13 residues long. CDR1 is MNHEY and CDR2 is SMNVEV in the germline V gene (reference sequence). With 3 bases removed from V and 8 bases from J, the gap between germline ends came to 13 bases. CDR3 in amino acids: CASSFLSRGGYTF. DNA of the CDR3: TGTGCCAGCAGTTTTCTGTCGAGGGGCGGCTACACCTTC.

The chain has TRBV12-3 or TRBV12-4 and TRBJ1-5, with a tentative D call TRBD1 (6 bases). The CDR3 extends over 15 amino acids. V was pared by 3 bases and J by 2 bases, with 11 bases between. The DNA of the CDR3 is TGTGCCAGCAGTTTTGGGAGGGGGGGCAATCAGCCCCAGCATTTT. This encodes CASSFGRGGNQPQHF.

The CDR3 bases are TGTGCCAGCAGTGGTCCGGGACTACGGTCCTACGAGCAGTACTTC. Amino acids: CASSGPGLRSYEQYF. V is TRBV28 and J is TRBJ2-7; 7 nucleotides agree with TRBD2. The CDR3 length is 15 residues. The V and J ends lost 5 bases and 1 base, in that order; junction bases with no gene match: 8. Germline loops: CDR1 MDHEN, CDR2 SYDVKM.

The V and J genes are TRBV7-6 and TRBJ2-2; the D is unclear. The length of the CDR3 is 13 residues. Germline lookup yields CDR1 SGHVS and CDR2 FNYEAQ. V was pared by 5 bases and J by 8 bases, with 12 bases between. CDR3 bases: TGTGCCAGCAGCCCTAGTCGTGGAGGGGAGCTGTTTTTT. Residues: CASSPSRGGELFF.

This chain connects TRBV20-1 to TRBJ2-1; D not certain. This CDR3 spans 9 amino acids. In germline, CDR1 is DFQATT, CDR2 SNEGSKA (reference sequence). The V gene lost 8 bases and the J gene lost 5 bases, with 4 bases spanning the gap. The CDR3 reads CSLDNEQFF. CDR3 nucleotides: TGCAGTCTCGACAATGAGCAGTTCTTC.

The gene calls are TRBV3-1 and TRBJ2-5; tentatively, D is TRBD2 (6 bases). The CDR3 is 17 amino acids. V lost 1 base to trimming and J lost 5 bases, with 20 bases between them. Germline V lookup: CDR1 LGHDT, CDR2 YNNKEL (reference sequence). The DNA of the CDR3 is TGTGCCAGCAGCCAAGGAACGGGGTTTCGGGGGAGTGAGACCCAGTACTTC. Translating gives CASSQGTGFRGSETQYF.

The CDR3 sequence is CSARDRGRAVEQFF. The DNA of the CDR3 is TGCAGTGCCAGGGATCGCGGGAGGGCCGTAGAGCAGTTCTTC. The rearrangement uses TRBV20-1 and TRBJ2-1; 9 nucleotides agree with TRBD2. There are 14 residues in the CDR3. The V gene's germline CDR1 is DFQATT and CDR2 SNEGSKA (reference sequence). Trimming took 6 bases from V and 10 from J; bases not matched to a gene: 13.